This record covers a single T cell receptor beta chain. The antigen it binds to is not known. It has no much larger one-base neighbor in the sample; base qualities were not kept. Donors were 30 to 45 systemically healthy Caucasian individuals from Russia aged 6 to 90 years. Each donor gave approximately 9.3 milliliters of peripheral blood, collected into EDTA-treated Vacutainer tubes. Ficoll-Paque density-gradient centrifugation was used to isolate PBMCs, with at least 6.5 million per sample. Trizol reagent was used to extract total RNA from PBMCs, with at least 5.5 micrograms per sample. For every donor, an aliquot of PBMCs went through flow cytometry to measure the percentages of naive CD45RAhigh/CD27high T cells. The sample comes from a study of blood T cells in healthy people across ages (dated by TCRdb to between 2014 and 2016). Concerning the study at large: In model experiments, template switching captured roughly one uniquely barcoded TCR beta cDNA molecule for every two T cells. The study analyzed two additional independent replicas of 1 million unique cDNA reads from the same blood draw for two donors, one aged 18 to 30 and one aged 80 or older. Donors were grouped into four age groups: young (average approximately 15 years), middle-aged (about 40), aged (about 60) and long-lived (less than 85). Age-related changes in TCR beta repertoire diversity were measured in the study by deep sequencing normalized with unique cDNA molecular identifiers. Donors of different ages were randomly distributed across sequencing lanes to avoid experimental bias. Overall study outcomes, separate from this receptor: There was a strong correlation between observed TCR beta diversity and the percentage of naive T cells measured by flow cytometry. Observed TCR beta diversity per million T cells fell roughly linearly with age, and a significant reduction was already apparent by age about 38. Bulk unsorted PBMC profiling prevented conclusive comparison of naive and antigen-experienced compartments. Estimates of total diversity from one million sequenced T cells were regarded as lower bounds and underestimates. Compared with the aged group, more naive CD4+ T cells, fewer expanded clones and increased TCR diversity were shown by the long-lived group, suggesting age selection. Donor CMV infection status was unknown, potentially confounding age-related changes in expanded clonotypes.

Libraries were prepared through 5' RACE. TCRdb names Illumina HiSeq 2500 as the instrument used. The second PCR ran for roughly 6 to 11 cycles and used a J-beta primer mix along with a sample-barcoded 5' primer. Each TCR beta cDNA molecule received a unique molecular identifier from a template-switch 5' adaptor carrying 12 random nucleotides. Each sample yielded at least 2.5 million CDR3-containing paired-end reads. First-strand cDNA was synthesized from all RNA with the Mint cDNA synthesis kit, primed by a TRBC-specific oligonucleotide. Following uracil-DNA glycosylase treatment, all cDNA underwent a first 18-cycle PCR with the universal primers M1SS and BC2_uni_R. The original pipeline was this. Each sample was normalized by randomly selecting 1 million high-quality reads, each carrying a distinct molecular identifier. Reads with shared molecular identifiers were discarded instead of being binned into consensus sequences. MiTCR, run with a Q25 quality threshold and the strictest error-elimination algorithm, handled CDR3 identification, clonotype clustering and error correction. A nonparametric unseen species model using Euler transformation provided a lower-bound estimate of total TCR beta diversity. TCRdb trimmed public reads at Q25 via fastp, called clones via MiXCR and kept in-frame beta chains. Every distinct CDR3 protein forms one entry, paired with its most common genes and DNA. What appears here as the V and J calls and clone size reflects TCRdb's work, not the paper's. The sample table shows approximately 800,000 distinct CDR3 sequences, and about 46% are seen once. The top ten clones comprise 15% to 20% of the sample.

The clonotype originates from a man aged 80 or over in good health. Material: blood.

This receptor carries the CDR3 CASSPTQIFTSPDTQYF. The nucleotide sequence reads TGTGCCAGCAGCCCGACACAGATATTTACTAGCCCGGATACGCAGTATTTT. Recombination joined TRBV11-1 with TRBJ2-3; the D region possibly corresponds to TRBD2 (6 bases align). Taken from the germline V gene (reference sequence), the CDR1 and CDR2 loops are SGHAT and FQDESV. Trimming removed 5 bases from V and 6 bases from J, leaving 24 bases between the germline ends. The CDR3 numbers 17 residues from cysteine through phenylalanine. Only CDR3 DNA remains: 51 bases, in frame from the first base.